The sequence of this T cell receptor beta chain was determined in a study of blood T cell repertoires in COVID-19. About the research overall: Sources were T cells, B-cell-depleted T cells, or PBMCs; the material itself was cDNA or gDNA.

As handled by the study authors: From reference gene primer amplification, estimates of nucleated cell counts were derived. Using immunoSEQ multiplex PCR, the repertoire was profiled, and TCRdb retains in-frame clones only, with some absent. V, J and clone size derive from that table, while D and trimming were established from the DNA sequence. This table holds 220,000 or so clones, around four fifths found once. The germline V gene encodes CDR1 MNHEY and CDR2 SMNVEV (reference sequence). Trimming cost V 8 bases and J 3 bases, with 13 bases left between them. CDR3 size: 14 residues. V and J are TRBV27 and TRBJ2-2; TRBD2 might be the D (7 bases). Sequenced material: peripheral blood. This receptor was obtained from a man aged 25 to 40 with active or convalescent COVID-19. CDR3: CASGRGLDTGELFF. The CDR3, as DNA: TGTGCCAGCGGGAGGGGGTTGGACACCGGGGAGCTGTTTTTT.